The 5 T cell receptor beta chains below were found in one sample sequenced in a study of CD8 T cells in ankylosing spondylitis. TCRdb re-called the 5' RACE reads with MiXCR, one entry per CDR3 protein. The data show around 770,000 distinct CDR3 sequences, about an eighth seen once. General study results and limits: Ankylosing spondylitis blood appeared to carry a characteristic TCR beta motif of under ten highly homologous variants.

Antigens of these TCRs are unknown. The sample comprised blood, either unsorted or a sorted T cell fraction (not recorded which). The receptors originated from a male donor with ankylosing spondylitis.

This sequence joins TRBV7-2 and TRBJ1-2; D not certain. The germline V gene encodes CDR1 SGHTA and CDR2 FQGNSA. V was pared by 5 bases and J by 2 bases, with 12 bases between. The CDR3 loop spans 14 amino acids. This CDR3 reads CASSALNRNYGYTF. As DNA, the CDR3 is TGTGCCAGCAGCGCCTTAAATCGGAACTATGGCTACACCTTC. Drawing the rest from reference TRBV7-2 and TRBJ1-2, the complete variable domain is GAGVSQSPSNKVTEKGKDVELRCDPISGHTALYWYRQSLGQGLEFLIYFQGNSAPDKSGLPSDRFSAERTGGSVSTLTIQRTQQEDSAVYLCASSALNRNYGYTFGSGTRLTVV.

The chain recombines TRBV6-1 with TRBJ2-1; TRBD1 is a possible D gene (5 bases). V was clipped by 1 base and J by 8 bases, with 21 bases between them. This CDR3 region has 17 residues. Germline lookup yields CDR1 MNHNS and CDR2 SASEGT. The CDR3 DNA follows: TGTGCCAGCAGTGAAGGGACAACCGCGGAACCTTTTTATGAGCAGTTCTTC. Amino acid sequence: CASSEGTTAEPFYEQFF.

This clonotype was seen more than once but under ten times. The chain combines TRBV25-1 with TRBJ1-1; D might be TRBD1 (6 bases). V lost 7 bases to trimming and J lost 11 bases, with 14 bases between them. The CDR3 sequence is 11 residues long. Germline CDR1 reads MGHDK; CDR2 reads SYGVNS. The CDR3, as DNA: TGTGCCAGCAACGAGGACAGTAGGGCTTTCTTT. It translates to CASNEDSRAFF.

This clonotype was recorded at least ten times. This chain uses TRBV29-1 with TRBJ1-1; no reliable D call. CDR1 and CDR2 (germline): SQVTM, ANQGSEA. V dropped 5 bases and J dropped 4 bases, with 14 bases sitting between them. The CDR3 has 13 amino acids. In DNA, the CDR3 is TGCAGCGTTACCCCCGGGTTCAGCACTGAAGCTTTCTTT. Its translation: CSVTPGFSTEAFF. Complete variable domain (other parts from reference TRBV29-1 and TRBJ1-1): SAVISQKPSRDICQRGTSLTIQCQVDSQVTMMFWYRQQPGQSLTLIATANQGSEATYESGFVIDKFPISRPNLTFSTLTVSNMSPEDSSIYLCSVTPGFSTEAFFGQGTRLTVV.

This clonotype was observed a handful of times. This chain joins TRBV6-2 or TRBV6-3 and TRBJ2-1; D uncertain. This CDR3 spans 16 amino acids. Germline V gene lookup returns CDR1 MNHEY and CDR2 SVGEGT. Trimming removed 2 bases from V and 5 bases from J, with 16 bases in between. The CDR3 DNA reads TGTGCCAGCAGTTACGGACGACGAATACTTGACAATGAGCAGTTCTTC. Amino acids: CASSYGRRILDNEQFF.